The 10 T cell receptor beta chains listed next were all sequenced from one sample in a study of a mutant IDH1 vaccine in newly diagnosed glioma. This table comes from immunoSEQ multiplex PCR, and its TCRdb copy is limited to in-frame clones, with some not included. Here the sample spans some 19,000 clones, approximately 85% being singletons. Time point reported: baseline, week 1 (first vaccination visit). Treatment here: pre-vaccination baseline after standard-of-care therapy. The sequences come from PBMCs, collected from a glioma patient treated with radiotherapy, temozolomide or both. The receptors stem from a middle-aged man with glioma.

This clone was picked up one time. The rearrangement joins TRBV7-2 to TRBJ1-2; D remains unclear. V dropped 5 bases and J dropped 4 bases, with 11 bases sitting between them. The V gene's germline CDR1 is SGHTA and CDR2 FQGNSA. The CDR3 length is 13 residues. For the CDR3, the DNA is TGTGCCAGCAGCCCCGACGGGAGCTATGGCTACACCTTC. Translated: CASSPDGSYGYTF.

The table lists this clone with a few counts. CDR3 sequence reads: CASSPGTGGRTEAFF. The DNA for the CDR3 is TGTGCCAGCAGCCCCGGGACAGGGGGGCGAACTGAAGCTTTCTTT. This chain links TRBV7-2 with TRBJ1-1, with 11 positions matching TRBD1. The V segment lost 5 bases and the J segment 5 bases; nucleotides outside the gene matches: 7. The CDR3 consists of 15 residues. Germline lookup yields CDR1 SGHTA and CDR2 FQGNSA. Supplemented by reference TRBV7-2 and TRBJ1-1, the full variable domain reads GAGVSQSPSNKVTEKGKDVELRCDPISGHTALYWYRQSLGQGLEFLIYFQGNSAPDKSGLPSDRFSAERTGGSVSTLTIQRTQQEDSAVYLCASSPGTGGRTEAFFGQGTRLTVV.

CDR3 residues: CSVRTGTGELFF. The CDR3 bases are TGCAGCGTGCGAACAGGTACCGGGGAGCTGTTTTTT. The chain carries TRBV29-1 and TRBJ2-2, with TRBD1 as a possible D gene (5 bases). This CDR3 spans 12 amino acids. V lost 6 bases and J 5 bases, leaving 10 bases between the germline ends. Per the germline V gene, CDR1 is SQVTM and CDR2 is ANQGSEA.

DNA for the CDR3: TGTGCCAGCAGCTCGGGGAGACAGATGAACATGAACACTGAAGCTTTCTTT. It encodes CASSSGRQMNMNTEAFF. The chain links TRBV11-1 to TRBJ1-1; possibly TRBD1 for D (5 bases). V gave up 4 bases and J gave up 0 bases, with 18 bases separating them. This CDR3 has 17 amino acids. Germline V lookup: CDR1 SGHAT, CDR2 FQDESV (reference sequence).

This clone was counted once. This sequence joins TRBV11-2 and TRBJ1-5, with 11 positions matching TRBD1. With 6 bases clipped from V and 2 bases from J, the junction kept 9 bases outside the gene matches. Germline CDR1 reads SGHAT; CDR2 reads FQNNGV. There are 17 residues in the CDR3. CDR3 bases: TGTGCCAGCAGTCCCGGGACAGGGGGTTATGGCAATCAGCCCCAGCATTTT. Translating it yields CASSPGTGGYGNQPQHF.

The chain is built from TRBV2 and TRBJ1-5; D gene unclear. The CDR3 is made up of 18 amino acids. V was trimmed by 1 base and J by 0 bases, leaving 16 bases between them. Germline values: CDR1 SNHLY, CDR2 FYNNEI. Here the CDR3 reads CASSEGSGVIHSNQPQHF. In nucleotides, the CDR3 is TGTGCCAGCAGTGAAGGGTCGGGAGTGATTCATAGCAATCAGCCCCAGCATTTT.

CDR3 residues: CASSPRADEYQPQHF. CDR3 in DNA: TGTGCCAGCAGTCCCAGGGCGGACGAATATCAGCCCCAGCATTTT. The chain recombines TRBV2 with TRBJ1-5; D may be TRBD1 (5 bases). The V gene's germline CDR1 is SNHLY and CDR2 FYNNEI. The CDR3 sequence is 15 residues long. The V end lost 5 bases, the J end lost 5 bases, and 16 bases lay between the germline ends.

The rearrangement links TRBV10-3 to TRBJ1-1; TRBD1 matches 7 bases. With 6 bases clipped from V and 0 bases from J, the junction kept 1 base outside the gene matches. The germline V gene encodes CDR1 ENHRY and CDR2 SYGVKD. The CDR3 sequence is 13 residues long. Here the CDR3 reads CAIRQGLNTEAFF. The DNA for the CDR3 is TGTGCCATCAGACAGGGGTTGAACACTGAAGCTTTCTTT.

V and J are TRBV6-5 and TRBJ1-2; perhaps TRBD1 as D (6 bases). Trimming left V 6 bases short and J 5 bases short, with 19 bases between. The germline gives CDR1 MNHEY, CDR2 SVGAGI. The CDR3 spans 15 residues. The DNA for the CDR3 is TGTGCCAGCAGCCACTCCGAGGAGGGGGGATATGGCTACACCTTC. It yields the protein CASSHSEEGGYGYTF.

The chain has TRBV10-1 and TRBJ1-1; D is unresolved. This CDR3 is 12 amino acids long. Between the trimmed V and J ends, which lost 0 bases and 10 bases, there was a span of 9 bases. The germline V gene has CDR1 WNHNN and CDR2 SYGVQD (reference sequence). The CDR3 here is CASSESRGVAFF. Here the CDR3 DNA reads TGCGCCAGCAGTGAGTCCCGGGGAGTAGCTTTCTTT.